This TCR beta chain was recovered during a study of long-term antiretroviral therapy in people with HIV. Remarks on this clone: Its antigen is unknown.

The germline CDR1 and CDR2 sequences are SGHTA and FQGNSA. V lost 4 bases and J 3 bases, leaving 16 bases between the germline ends. The CDR3 has 17 residues. One or more pre-ART and two or more post-ART PBMC samples were available from each donor. Study-wide findings and caveats: Blood draws took place between about 2003 and 2018 and possibly involved older ART regimens. Diversity increased after ART yet remained lower than in transplant donor controls.

The authors ran the immunoSEQ assay, v3.0, at survey level. The method was immunoSEQ multiplex PCR; TCRdb's version includes in-frame clones alone and lacks a portion of them. The table records about 16,000 clones, over 70% of them present only once. The chain uses TRBV7-2 and TRBJ2-6; the D call may be TRBD1 or TRBD2 (5 bases each). This clonotype originated in a woman between 45 and 65 years old with HIV. Sequencing used unsorted PBMCs, obtained 1.5 years before starting antiretroviral therapy. The CDR3 protein is CASSYRDPRGGANVLTF. DNA for the CDR3: TGTGCCAGCAGCTACCGGGACCCCCGGGGTGGGGCCAACGTCCTGACTTTC.